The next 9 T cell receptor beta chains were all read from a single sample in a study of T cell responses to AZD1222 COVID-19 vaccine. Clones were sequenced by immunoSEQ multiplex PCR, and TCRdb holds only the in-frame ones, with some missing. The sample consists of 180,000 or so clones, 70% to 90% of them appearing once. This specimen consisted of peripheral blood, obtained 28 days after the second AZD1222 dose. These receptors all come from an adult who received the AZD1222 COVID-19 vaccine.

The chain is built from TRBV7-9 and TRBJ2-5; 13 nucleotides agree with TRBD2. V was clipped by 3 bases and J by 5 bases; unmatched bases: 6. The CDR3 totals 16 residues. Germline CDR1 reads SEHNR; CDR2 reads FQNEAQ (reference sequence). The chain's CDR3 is CASSLQLAGGWETQYF. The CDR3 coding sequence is TGTGCCAGCAGCTTGCAACTAGCGGGAGGGTGGGAGACCCAGTACTTC.

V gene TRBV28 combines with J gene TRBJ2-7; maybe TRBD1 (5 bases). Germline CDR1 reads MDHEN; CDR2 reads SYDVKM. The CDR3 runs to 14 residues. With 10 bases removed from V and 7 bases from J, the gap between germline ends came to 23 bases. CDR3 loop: CATSKGFSVEEQYF. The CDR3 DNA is TGTGCCACCTCTAAGGGGTTTTCGGTCGAGGAGCAGTACTTC.

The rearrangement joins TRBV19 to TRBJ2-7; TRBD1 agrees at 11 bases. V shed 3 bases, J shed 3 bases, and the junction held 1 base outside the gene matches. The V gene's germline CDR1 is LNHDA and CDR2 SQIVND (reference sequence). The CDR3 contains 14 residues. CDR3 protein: CASSMGQGGYEQYF. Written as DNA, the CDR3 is TGTGCCAGTAGTATGGGACAGGGGGGCTACGAGCAGTACTTC.

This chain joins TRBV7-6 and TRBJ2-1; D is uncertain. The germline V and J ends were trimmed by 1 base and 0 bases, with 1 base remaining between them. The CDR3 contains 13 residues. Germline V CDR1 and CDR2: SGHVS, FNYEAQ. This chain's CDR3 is CASSLDSYNEQFF. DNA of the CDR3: TGTGCCAGCAGCTTAGACTCCTACAATGAGCAGTTCTTC.

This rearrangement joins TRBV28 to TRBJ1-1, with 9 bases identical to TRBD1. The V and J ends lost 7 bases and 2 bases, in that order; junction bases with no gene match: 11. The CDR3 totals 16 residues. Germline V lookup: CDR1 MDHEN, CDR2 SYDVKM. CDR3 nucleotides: TGTGCCAGCATAAACAGGGGGCTCACTTTTAACACTGAAGCTTTCTTT. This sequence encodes CASINRGLTFNTEAFF.

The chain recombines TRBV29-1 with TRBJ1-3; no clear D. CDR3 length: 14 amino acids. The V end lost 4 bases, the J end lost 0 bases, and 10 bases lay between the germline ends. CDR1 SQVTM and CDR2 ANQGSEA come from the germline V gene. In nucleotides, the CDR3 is TGCAGCGTTGCGGCCGAAAGCTCTGGAAACACCATATATTTT. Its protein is CSVAAESSGNTIYF.

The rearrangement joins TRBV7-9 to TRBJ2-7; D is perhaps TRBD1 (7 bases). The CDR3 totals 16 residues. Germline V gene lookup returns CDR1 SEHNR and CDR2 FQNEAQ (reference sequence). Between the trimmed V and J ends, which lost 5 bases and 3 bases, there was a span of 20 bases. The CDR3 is CASSGGQGGWVYEQYF. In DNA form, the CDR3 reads TGTGCCAGCAGCGGTGGGCAGGGGGGTTGGGTCTACGAGCAGTACTTC.

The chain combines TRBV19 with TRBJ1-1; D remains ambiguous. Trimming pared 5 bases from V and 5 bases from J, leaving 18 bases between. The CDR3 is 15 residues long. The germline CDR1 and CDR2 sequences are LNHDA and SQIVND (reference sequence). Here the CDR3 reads CASSPTAQRRTEAFF. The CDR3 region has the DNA TGTGCCAGTAGTCCAACGGCCCAACGGAGGACTGAAGCTTTCTTT.

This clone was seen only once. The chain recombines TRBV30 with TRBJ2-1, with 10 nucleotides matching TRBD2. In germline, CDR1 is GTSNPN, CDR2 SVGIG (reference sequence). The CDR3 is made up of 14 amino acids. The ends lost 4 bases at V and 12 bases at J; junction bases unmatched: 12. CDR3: CAWTAAGGTRVQFF. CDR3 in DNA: TGTGCCTGGACTGCAGCGGGAGGGACCAGGGTGCAGTTCTTC.